This T cell receptor (beta chain) was observed in a study of shared T cell receptors in the human thymus (dated by TCRdb to the early 2020s). In terms of the full investigation: The study investigated the way shared, self-reactive T-cell receptor alpha chains are produced in the human thymus.

This clone was recorded a few times. Its antigen specificity is not known. No qualities accompany the bases; no much larger clone lies one base away. Library prep was done by the immunoSEQ multiplex PCR assay. The clones in this table, taken by TCRdb from immuneACCESS, are in-frame only. Not every clone is retained; where verified, under half of the shortfall comes from an unresolved V gene, and the cause of the rest is unknown. For this sample the table gives 650,000 to 950,000 clones, of which 70% to 90% were detected only once. 0.008% to 0.011% of the sample comes from the top ten. The CDR3 numbers 13 residues from cysteine through phenylalanine. Just the 39-base CDR3 DNA is kept, in frame starting at base 1. CDR1 MNHNY and CDR2 SVGAGI are derived from the germline V gene (reference sequence). V gives up 6 bases and J gives up 6 bases, and the segment between their germline ends measures 15 bases.

Separately, the same data were catalogued under a study of human thymus T cells. Per that second paper: Donors were immunologically healthy infants undergoing open corrective cardiac surgery for congenital heart defects in Finland. The thymus tissue came from surgical resects taken out during corrective cardiac surgery. Usage of V and J gene segments appeared to be biased in both the thymic and the peripheral blood repertoires. The related research found that thymic TCR repertoires overlapped highly between unrelated individuals. TCR alpha and beta repertoires from seven to nine infant thymus samples and a few related peripheral blood samples were characterized in the study. The cohort included several male and two female infants, with donor ages spanning 7 to 244 days. Thymocytes were mechanically released from the tissue and were stored as pellets of roughly 9.5-34 million cells at -70 degrees C. Genomic DNA was extracted from frozen cell pellets with a QIAsymphony instrument. The immunoSEQ multiplex PCR assay was used to amplify the TCRB and TCRAD loci from a standardized amount of quality-controlled genomic DNA. The amplicons spanned the V(D)J region and were long enough to cover the CDR3 and allow V and J genes to be identified. The commercial immunoSEQ service was used to sequence amplicons on an Illumina platform. Corrections for primer bias and sequencing errors followed previously described methods, while TCRAD and TCRB definitions were based on the IMGT database. Repertoires were analysed with immunoSEQ Analyzer 3.0 and VDJTools, covering basic statistics, V/J segment usage, diversity estimates, rarefaction and pairwise overlap. Diversity was estimated with Chao1, ChaoE, Efron-Thisted, Shannon and inverse Simpson indices, and also on datasets down-sampled to the smallest sample. Repertoire overlap was determined by strict matching of CDR3 nucleotide sequence, V gene and J gene, and Jaccard-based multidimensional scaling clustering was applied. On average, thymus samples gave roughly 800,000 unique TCRB clonotypes, whereas blood samples gave about 84,000.

The rearranged chain carries TRBV6-6 and TRBJ2-7, with TRBD1 as a weak D call on 5 bases. This clonotype was sampled from a girl less than two years old with a congenital heart defect. Donor details come from another sample of the same person, matched by shared clones. Sample: thymocytes. In nucleotides, the sequence is TGTGCCAGCAGAAGGGGAACAGAAGGCGAGCAGTACTTC. This encodes CASRRGTEGEQYF.